These 10 T cell receptor beta chains originate from one sample sequenced in a study of T cell repertoires in cytomegalovirus infection. Which antigens these TCRs recognize remains unknown. TCRdb called the reads again in MiXCR, with one record for every CDR3 protein. The sample yields tens of thousands of distinct CDR3 sequences, around 20% seen once. This material consisted of CD8+ T cells from cultured PBMCs, taken from culture after CMV antigen stimulation. These receptors were obtained from a human donor in good health (CMV status not recorded). Some clones in this sample may be carry-over from other donors' samples.

This clonotype was seen repeatedly, ten times or more. The rearrangement links TRBV28 to TRBJ1-5; TRBD1 is a possible D gene (6 bases). This CDR3 contains 15 residues. V lost 4 bases to trimming and J lost 5 bases, with 15 bases between them. Germline loops: CDR1 MDHEN, CDR2 SYDVKM. The CDR3 nucleotides are TGTGCCAGCAGTTCGGACAGCTTGGGGGATCAGCCCCAGCATTTT. This sequence encodes CASSSDSLGDQPQHF.

Many counts were recorded for this clonotype. The gene calls are TRBV19 and TRBJ2-2; D possibly corresponds to TRBD2 (5 bases). This CDR3 contains 14 residues. Trimming took 7 bases from V and 6 from J, leaving 15 bases between them. Germline V CDR1 and CDR2: LNHDA, SQIVND (reference sequence). Here the CDR3 reads CASNEGEVAGELFF. The CDR3 DNA sequence: TGTGCCAGTAATGAGGGAGAAGTGGCCGGGGAGCTGTTTTTT.

V is TRBV6-2 or TRBV6-3 and J is TRBJ2-1, with TRBD2 matching over 10 bases. J gave up 0 bases and V 6 bases, and 5 bases lay outside the gene matches. The CDR3 runs to 16 residues. The germline V gene has CDR1 MNHEY and CDR2 SVGEGT. DNA for the CDR3: TGTGCCAGCAGAAAACTAGCGGGAATCTCCTACAATGAGCAGTTCTTC. Protein product: CASRKLAGISYNEQFF.

This chain uses TRBV7-9 with TRBJ1-1; TRBD1 aligns across 7 bases. This CDR3 contains 14 residues. Per the germline V gene, CDR1 is SEHNR and CDR2 is FQNEAQ (reference sequence). The V and J ends lost 7 bases and 4 bases, in that order; junction bases with no gene match: 9. CDR3 region: CASNLQGEGTEAFF. The CDR3 DNA is TGTGCCAGCAACCTGCAGGGGGAGGGCACTGAAGCTTTCTTT.

This chain joins TRBV4-1 and TRBJ2-7; 9 bases align to TRBD2. The CDR3 totals 14 residues. Germline lookup yields CDR1 MGHRA and CDR2 YSYEKL. With V trimmed by 4 bases and J by 7 bases, 8 bases remained unmatched. CDR3: CASSPESGRKEQYF. The CDR3 coding sequence is TGCGCCAGCAGCCCCGAAAGCGGGAGGAAGGAGCAGTACTTC.

The genes are TRBV28 and TRBJ2-1; 7 bases are shared with TRBD2. The germline gives CDR1 MDHEN, CDR2 SYDVKM. The junction had 12 bases not matched to a gene; V was cut back by 3 bases and J by 10 bases. The CDR3 is 15 residues long. CDR3 coding DNA: TGTGCCAGCAGTTTTCGGGGGGACCGGAGCGCCGAGCAGTTCTTC. Protein: CASSFRGDRSAEQFF.

This chain uses TRBV28 with TRBJ2-1, with 8 bases matching TRBD2. J was trimmed by 1 base and V by 2 bases; bases with no gene match: 4. Germline loops: CDR1 MDHEN, CDR2 SYDVKM. The CDR3 has 16 residues. The CDR3 sequence is CASSLGVAGSYNEQFF. CDR3 DNA: TGTGCCAGCAGTTTAGGGGTAGCGGGGTCCTACAATGAGCAGTTCTTC.

This rearrangement joins TRBV28 to TRBJ2-7, with 9 bases matching TRBD1. Per the germline V gene, CDR1 is MDHEN and CDR2 is SYDVKM. V lost 4 bases, J lost 4 bases, and 11 bases stayed unmatched. This CDR3 is 16 amino acids long. DNA for the CDR3: TGTGCCAGCAGTTCTGGGACAGGGAGGGAGATATACGAGCAGTACTTC. This codes for CASSSGTGREIYEQYF.

At least ten counts were recorded for this clonotype. One junction end does not reproduce the germline sequence, and a read error may be involved. V gene TRBV7-6 combines with J gene TRBJ2-3; 12 bases map to TRBD2. In germline, CDR1 is SGHVS, CDR2 FNYEAQ. The CDR3 covers 15 residues. Written as DNA, the CDR3 is TGCGCCAGCAGCGCTAGCGGGAGGGCCGGAGATACGCAGTATTTT. Translating gives CASSASGRAGDTQYF. The entire variable domain, with the rest obtained from reference TRBV7-6 and TRBJ2-3, is as follows: GAGVSQSPRYKVTKRGQDVALRCDPISGHVSLYWYRQALGQGPEFLTYFNYEAQQDKSGLPNDRFSAERPEGSISTLTIQRTEQRDSAMYRCASSASGRAGDTQYFGPGTRLTVL.

Only a few counts were recorded for this clonotype. This sequence joins TRBV6-6 and TRBJ2-5, with 10 bases identical to TRBD2. The V gene's germline CDR1 is MNHNY and CDR2 SVGAGI (reference sequence). This CDR3 comprises 15 residues. The junction had 5 bases not matched to a gene; V was cut back by 5 bases and J by 2 bases. The CDR3 region has the DNA TGTGCCAGCAGTGACGGACTAGCGGTACAAGAGACCCAGTACTTC. It translates to CASSDGLAVQETQYF.